This TCR beta chain was sequenced during a study of T cell responses to AZD1222 COVID-19 vaccine (dated by TCRdb to the early 2020s). Background for the entire study: AZD1222 recipients given second doses at about 4 weeks or at about 12 weeks were pooled, since spike-specific TCR depth and breadth were not found to differ between the two schedules. A total of 233 trial participants underwent TCR sequencing, of whom around 210 had received two doses of AZD1222 and about 25 had received two doses of the MenACWY control vaccine. Trial participants were enrolled into age subgroups of 18-55, 56-69 and 70-plus years, which contained approximately 150, 30 and 60 TCR-sequenced participants, respectively. Points the paper makes about the study in general: Epitopes outside the regions mutated in the B.1.351 and B.1.1.7 variants were reportedly recognized by nearly half of the unique spike-specific TCRs. Because no samples from the day 14 peak response were available, repertoires could be characterized only after the peak T cell response. In the small 56-69-year group, the increase in depth fell short of significance, most likely because of low power. Only six AZD1222 recipients were SARS-CoV-2 seropositive at baseline, limiting conclusions about previously exposed vaccinees. Spike-specific TCR breadth and depth rose significantly after two AZD1222 doses compared with day 0 and with MenACWY recipients. Participants were mostly white British and included more females than males, and it was suggested by the authors that clonal diversity may have been underestimated. CD4 TCRs associated with the vaccine covered the entire spike protein, and the dominant responses were in regions 160-218 and 743-854.

The intended sense of this specimen's time point label: baseline before first vaccination. Vaccinee samples were obtained from the UK trials COV001 and COV002, which included a single-blind randomized controlled phase 2/3 trial of AZD1222 (ChAdOx1 nCoV-19) in healthy adults. For TCRbeta chain sequencing, PBMC samples from trial participants were taken at day 0 and at day 28 after the second dose. On this clone: What this receptor recognizes is not known. One base away there is no much larger clone; base qualities are not given.

The CDR3 regions of human TCRbeta chains were analyzed by immunosequencing. From the authors' description of their analysis: TCRs in the repertoires were compared against a reference library of SARS-CoV-2-specific TCRs that had been generated with the MIRA antigen-specificity platform. Breadth was defined as the fraction of unique TCRs that were SARS-CoV-2-associated. Depth was defined as the fraction of total T cells that were SARS-CoV-2-associated. Each spike-specific TCR was assigned to its reactive spike region and to a CD4 or CD8 class using the MIRA data. Log10-transformed breadth and depth values were compared by one-way ANOVA with Sidak's multiple comparisons tests. TCRdb provides this immuneACCESS table in a form limited to in-frame rearrangements. Some clones are lacking; in checked studies, under half of them reflect an unresolved V gene, and why the rest are absent is not known. V and J calls and clone size are copied from that table; D and trimming were computed from the DNA. This sample has over 100,000 clones in its table, and 89% of those were observed once. In total, the top ten clones hold 15% to 20% of the sample.

The receptor was isolated from an adult in good health. Specimen: peripheral blood, collected on day 0 of AZD1222 vaccination.

The CDR3 loop reads CASSYVAGRDEQYF. Read as DNA, the sequence is TGTGCCAGCAGTTACGTGGCAGGCCGGGACGAGCAGTACTTC. The rearrangement joined TRBV6-5 to TRBJ2-7; confidence is insufficient to name the D gene. The germline V gene sets CDR1 to MNHEY and CDR2 to SVGAGI. V and J lose 2 bases and 5 bases, and a span of 13 bases separates them. Reading from cysteine to phenylalanine, the CDR3 counts 14 amino acids. Of all the DNA, just the CDR3 is kept, 42 bases in frame from base 1.